This T cell receptor beta chain emerged from a study of T cells after yellow fever vaccination. Study-wide results and limits: Relatively few clonotypes were ones that appeared in both CD4 and CD8 compartments. Booster sampling recovered most clones from primary vaccination (under 98% CD4, roughly 86% CD8). Weaker in magnitude, the secondary response showed a faster peak on day 5 versus 15.

Note on this clonotype: Its antigen remains unidentified.

The CDR3 is 15 residues long. V was clipped by 0 bases and J by 3 bases; unmatched bases: 3. CDR1 is MGHRA and CDR2 is YSYEKL in the germline V gene. Generation of TCR cDNA used 5'RACE template switching (which added a universal primer site and UMIs). MiXCR was run by TCRdb on the 5' RACE reads, yielding one entry per CDR3 protein. In the table there are under 400,000 distinct CDR3 sequences, 11% of which are singletons. This specimen consisted of PBMCs, obtained on the day of the first yellow fever vaccination. V gene TRBV4-1 combines with J gene TRBJ2-7; 9 bases fit TRBD2. The clonotype comes from a man between 18 and 35 years old who received the YFV17D yellow fever vaccine. The CDR3 sequence: CASSQERGGFYEQYF. The CDR3 bases are TGCGCCAGCAGCCAAGAGCGGGGGGGTTTCTACGAGCAGTACTTC.